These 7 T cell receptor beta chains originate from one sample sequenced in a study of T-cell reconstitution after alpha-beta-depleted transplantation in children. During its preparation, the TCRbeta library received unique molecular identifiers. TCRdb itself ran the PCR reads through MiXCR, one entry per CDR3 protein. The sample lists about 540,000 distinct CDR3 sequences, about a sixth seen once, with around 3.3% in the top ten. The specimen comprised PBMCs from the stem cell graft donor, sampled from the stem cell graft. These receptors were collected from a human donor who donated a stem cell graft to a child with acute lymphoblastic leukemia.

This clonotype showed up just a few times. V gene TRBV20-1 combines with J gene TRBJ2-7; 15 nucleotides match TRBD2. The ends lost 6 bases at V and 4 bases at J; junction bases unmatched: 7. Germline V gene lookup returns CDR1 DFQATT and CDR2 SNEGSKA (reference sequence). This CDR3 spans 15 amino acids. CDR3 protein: CSAREGLAGGYEQYF. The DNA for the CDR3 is TGCAGTGCGCGCGAGGGACTAGCGGGAGGATACGAGCAGTACTTC.

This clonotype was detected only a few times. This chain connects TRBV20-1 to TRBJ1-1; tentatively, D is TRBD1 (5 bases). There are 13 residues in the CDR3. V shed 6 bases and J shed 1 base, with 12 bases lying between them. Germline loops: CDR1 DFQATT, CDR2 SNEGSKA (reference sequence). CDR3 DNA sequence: TGCAGTGCATCAGGGACTCCGAACACTGAAGCTTTCTTT. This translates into CSASGTPNTEAFF.

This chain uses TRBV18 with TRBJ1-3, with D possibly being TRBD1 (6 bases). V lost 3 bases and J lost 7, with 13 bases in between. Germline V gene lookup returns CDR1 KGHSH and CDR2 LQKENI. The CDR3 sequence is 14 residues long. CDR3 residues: CASSPPGQRNTIYF. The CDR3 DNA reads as TGTGCCAGCTCACCCCCAGGACAGAGGAACACCATATATTTT.

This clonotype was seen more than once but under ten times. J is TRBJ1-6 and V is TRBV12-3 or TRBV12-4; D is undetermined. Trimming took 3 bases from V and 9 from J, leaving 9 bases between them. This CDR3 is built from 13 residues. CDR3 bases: TGTGCCAGCAGTTTCGCTCGGGGTTCACCCCTCCACTTT. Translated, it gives CASSFARGSPLHF.

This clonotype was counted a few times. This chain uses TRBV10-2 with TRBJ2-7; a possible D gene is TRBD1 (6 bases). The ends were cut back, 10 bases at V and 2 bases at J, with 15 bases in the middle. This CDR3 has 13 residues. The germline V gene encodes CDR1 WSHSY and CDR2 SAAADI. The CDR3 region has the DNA TGCGCCACGGGGACATCCTATCCCTACGAGCAGTACTTC. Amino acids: CATGTSYPYEQYF.

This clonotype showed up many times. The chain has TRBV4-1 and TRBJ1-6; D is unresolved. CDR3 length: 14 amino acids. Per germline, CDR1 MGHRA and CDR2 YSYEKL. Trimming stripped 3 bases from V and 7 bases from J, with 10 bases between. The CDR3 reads CASSQWVPNSPLHF. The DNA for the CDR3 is TGCGCCAGCAGCCAGTGGGTTCCCAATTCACCCCTCCACTTT.

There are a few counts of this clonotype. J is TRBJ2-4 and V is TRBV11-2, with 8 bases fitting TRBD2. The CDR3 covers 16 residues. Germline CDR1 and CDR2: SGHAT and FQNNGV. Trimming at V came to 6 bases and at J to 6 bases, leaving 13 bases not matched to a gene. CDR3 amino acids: CASSSLSGTRRNIQYF. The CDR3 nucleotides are TGTGCCAGCAGTTCGCTTTCCGGGACTAGAAGAAACATTCAGTACTTC.